The next 26 T cell receptor beta chains were all read from a single sample in a study of blood T cell repertoires in COVID-19. This table comes from immunoSEQ multiplex PCR, and its TCRdb copy is limited to in-frame clones, with some not included. The table shows about 340,000 clones, with roughly nine tenths occurring only once. The sequenced material came from PBMCs or T cells enriched from blood (not recorded which). The receptors stem from a woman between 25 and 40 years old who had recovered from COVID-19.

The chain joins TRBV28 to TRBJ1-5; D remains unclear. The germline CDR1 and CDR2 sequences are MDHEN and SYDVKM. Deletions cut 6 bases from V and 2 bases from J, with 14 bases between. The CDR3 covers 15 residues. As DNA, the CDR3 is TGTGCCAGCAGCCCTCCCCCCCGAGGCAATCAGCCCCAGCATTTT. Its protein product is CASSPPPRGNQPQHF.

Worth noting for this clone: Different DNA sequences within this sample yield the same CDR3. V usage is TRBV5-1 and J usage is TRBJ1-3; TRBD1 matches at 7 bases. The germline V gene encodes CDR1 SGHRS and CDR2 YFSETQ. J was trimmed by 1 base and V by 4 bases; bases with no gene match: 2. CDR3 size: 14 residues. CDR3 region: CASSPTGSGNTIYF. Written as DNA, the CDR3 is TGCGCCAGCAGCCCGACAGGGTCTGGAAACACCATATATTTT.

The genes are TRBV19 and TRBJ1-5, with D possibly being TRBD1 (5 bases). The CDR3 length is 19 residues. V was shortened by 3 bases and J by 0 bases, with 21 bases between the two germline ends. Germline loops: CDR1 LNHDA, CDR2 SQIVND (reference sequence). The DNA for the CDR3 is TGTGCCAGTAGTATCTTGCGACGACAGTCGTTTTATAGCAATCAGCCCCAGCATTTT. Its protein is CASSILRRQSFYSNQPQHF.

CDR3 bases: TGTGCCAGCAGCGACTTCCCAGTTTATGACTCGTACGAGCAGTACTTC. It specifies CASSDFPVYDSYEQYF. V gene TRBV11-2 combines with J gene TRBJ2-7; D not certain. Germline assignment: CDR1 SGHAT and CDR2 FQNNGV. Trimming cost V 5 bases and J 4 bases, with 21 bases left between them. The CDR3 has 16 amino acids. Full variable domain (missing parts from reference TRBV11-2 and TRBJ2-7): EAGVAQSPRYKIIEKRQSVAFWCNPISGHATLYWYQQILGQGPKLLIQFQNNGVVDDSQLPKDRFSAERLKGVDSTLKIQPAKLEDSAVYLCASSDFPVYDSYEQYFGPGTRLTVT.

The V gene is TRBV5-4, the J gene TRBJ2-7; 7 bases align to TRBD1. Unmatched junction bases numbered 9, after V lost 8 bases and J lost 4 bases. The CDR3 sequence is 13 residues long. CDR1 is SGHNT, CDR2 YYREEE, per germline (reference sequence). CDR3 coding DNA: TGTGCCAGTGCTCGACAGGGAATATACGAGCAGTACTTC. Its translation: CASARQGIYEQYF. Full variable domain (outside the CDR3, taken from reference TRBV5-4 and TRBJ2-7): ETGVTQSPTHLIKTRGQQVTLRCSSQSGHNTVSWYQQALGQGPQFIFQYYREEENGRGNFPPRFSGLQFPNYSSELNVNALELDDSALYLCASARQGIYEQYFGPGTRLTVT.

The chain combines TRBV19 with TRBJ2-2, with D possibly matching TRBD2 (7 bases). The V end lost 5 bases, the J end lost 4 bases, and 14 bases lay between the germline ends. The CDR3 is made up of 15 amino acids. CDR1 is LNHDA and CDR2 is SQIVND in the germline V gene (reference sequence). The CDR3 region has the DNA TGTGCCAGTAGTTTGGTCGGGGGGCTCACCGGGGAGCTGTTTTTT. As protein: CASSLVGGLTGELFF.

The chain uses TRBV28 and TRBJ2-1; TRBD2 might be the D (5 bases). Germline lookup yields CDR1 MDHEN and CDR2 SYDVKM. The V end was cut by 6 bases, the J end by 2 bases, with 11 bases between. The CDR3 totals 14 residues. The CDR3 coding sequence is TGTGCCAGCAGCCGACCGGGGACCTACAATGAGCAGTTCTTC. Residues: CASSRPGTYNEQFF. Full variable domain (missing parts from reference TRBV28 and TRBJ2-1): DVKVTQSSRYLVKRTGEKVFLECVQDMDHENMFWYRQDPGLGLRLIYFSYDVKMKEKGDIPEGYSVSREKKERFSLILESASTNQTSMYLCASSRPGTYNEQFFGPGTRLTVL.

The chain links TRBV28 to TRBJ1-6; D is unresolved. CDR1 and CDR2 (germline): MDHEN, SYDVKM. The CDR3 has 15 residues. Between the trimmed V and J ends, which lost 2 bases and 5 bases, there was a span of 10 bases. The CDR3 DNA follows: TGTGCCAGCAGTTTAGGGCTGGAACATAATTCACCCCTCCACTTT. Translation: CASSLGLEHNSPLHF.

V usage is TRBV4-2 and J usage is TRBJ2-1; 10 bases line up with TRBD2. In germline, CDR1 is LGHNA, CDR2 YNFKEQ. The V and J ends lost 0 bases and 1 base, in that order; junction bases with no gene match: 3. This CDR3 contains 17 residues. CDR3 loop: CASSQEPSGSSYNEQFF. CDR3 bases: TGTGCCAGCAGCCAAGAACCTAGCGGGAGTTCCTACAATGAGCAGTTCTTC.

The chain uses TRBV3-1 (or the pseudogene TRBV3-2) and TRBJ2-1; TRBD1 agrees at 9 bases. The CDR3 has 15 amino acids. Trimming at V came to 2 bases and at J to 5 bases, leaving 4 bases not matched to a gene. Germline V gene data show CDR1 as LGHDT and CDR2 as YNNKEL (reference sequence). The CDR3 protein is CASSQPGQGNNEQFF. CDR3 in DNA: TGTGCCAGCAGCCAACCGGGACAGGGAAACAATGAGCAGTTCTTC.

The V gene is TRBV28, the J gene TRBJ1-3, with 8 bases matching TRBD1. Germline lookup yields CDR1 MDHEN and CDR2 SYDVKM. The CDR3 contains 13 residues. J gave up 6 bases and V 6 bases, and 4 bases lay outside the gene matches. CDR3 sequence (DNA): TGTGCCAGCAGCCAGACAGGGGTAAACACCATATATTTT. Encoded protein: CASSQTGVNTIYF.

The chain has TRBV4-2 and TRBJ2-7, with 8 bases aligning to TRBD2. V dropped 0 bases and J dropped 1; count of bases not matched to a gene: 5. Germline V gene data show CDR1 as LGHNA and CDR2 as YNFKEQ. This CDR3 is 16 amino acids long. The CDR3: CASSQESSGSSYEQYF. The CDR3 bases are TGTGCCAGCAGCCAAGAATCCAGCGGGAGTTCCTACGAGCAGTACTTC.

The V and J genes are TRBV4-3 and TRBJ2-2, with D unresolved. The V end lost 4 bases, the J end lost 3 bases, and 9 bases lay between the germline ends. The CDR3 consists of 14 residues. Germline V gene data show CDR1 as LGHNA and CDR2 as YSLEER. CDR3: CASSLDSHTGELFF. The CDR3 nucleotides read TGCGCCAGCAGCCTTGACTCTCACACCGGGGAGCTGTTTTTT.

V gene TRBV28 combines with J gene TRBJ2-1; 10 bases fit TRBD2. J gave up 9 bases and V 6 bases, and 14 bases lay outside the gene matches. The CDR3 loop spans 16 amino acids. Looked up from germline, CDR1 is MDHEN and CDR2 is SYDVKM. The CDR3 DNA reads TGTGCCAGCAGATTCCAGAGCGGGAGGGTTGGTAGTGAGCAGTTCTTC. It codes for CASRFQSGRVGSEQFF.

This chain links TRBV18 with TRBJ2-3; TRBD2 matches 7 bases. The CDR3 is 16 amino acids. The germline V gene encodes CDR1 KGHSH and CDR2 LQKENI. Germline trimming cut 3 bases from V and 0 bases from J; bases unmatched to any gene: 6. The CDR3 DNA sequence: TGTGCCAGCTCACCGCCCCTAGCGGCAAGCACAGATACGCAGTATTTT. Amino acid sequence: CASSPPLAASTDTQYF.

This chain connects TRBV19 to TRBJ2-5; 7 bases line up with TRBD1. CDR3 length: 14 residues. CDR1 LNHDA and CDR2 SQIVND come from the germline V gene (reference sequence). V trimming: 7 bases; J trimming: 5 bases; junction bases outside the gene matches: 10. CDR3 protein: CASMSSRGKETQYF. For the CDR3, the DNA is TGTGCCAGTATGAGTTCCAGGGGGAAGGAGACCCAGTACTTC.

The table lists this clone with a count of one. The chain couples TRBV5-1 to TRBJ2-1; unclear D gene. V gave up 2 bases and J gave up 6 bases, with 6 bases separating them. CDR1 is SGHRS and CDR2 is YFSETQ in the germline V gene. CDR3 length equals 12 residues. This chain's CDR3 is CASSFSGNEQFF. Here the CDR3 DNA reads TGCGCCAGCAGCTTCTCGGGCAATGAGCAGTTCTTC. Full variable domain (remainder filled in from reference TRBV5-1 and TRBJ2-1): KAGVTQTPRYLIKTRGQQVTLSCSPISGHRSVSWYQQTPGQGLQFLFEYFSETQRNKGNFPGRFSGRQFSNSRSEMNVSTLELGDSALYLCASSFSGNEQFFGPGTRLTVL.

The chain employs TRBV15 and TRBJ1-4; TRBD1 might be the D (6 bases). The CDR3 covers 19 residues. Trimming shortened V by 1 base and J by 0 bases, and 18 bases separated the two germline ends. Germline V CDR1 and CDR2: LNHNV, YYDKDF (reference sequence). The CDR3 sequence: CATSRVSLGAYATNEKLFF. CDR3 sequence (DNA): TGTGCCACCAGCAGAGTATCCTTGGGGGCTTATGCAACTAATGAAAAACTGTTTTTT.

This rearrangement joins TRBV6-5 to TRBJ2-1, with TRBD2 identical over 10 bases. CDR1 is MNHEY and CDR2 is SVGAGI in the germline V gene. The CDR3 spans 15 residues. Unmatched junction bases numbered 6, after V lost 6 bases and J lost 4 bases. The CDR3 nucleotides are TGTGCCAGCAGGGCAGCGGGGGGGGTTTACAATGAGCAGTTCTTC. The encoded protein is CASRAAGGVYNEQFF.

The rearrangement links TRBV24-1 to TRBJ1-5; a weak D match, TRBD1 (5 bases). The CDR3 loop spans 15 amino acids. The germline V gene has CDR1 KGHDR and CDR2 SFDVKD. V shed 10 bases and J shed 0 bases, with 15 bases lying between them. The CDR3 here is CATGKGRGSNQPQHF. CDR3 in DNA: TGTGCCACGGGGAAAGGGAGGGGTAGCAATCAGCCCCAGCATTTT.

The J gene is TRBJ2-3, the V gene TRBV7-8, with D uncertain. Trimming took 0 bases from V and 1 from J, leaving 8 bases between them. This CDR3 is 15 amino acids long. CDR1 and CDR2 (germline): SGHVS, FQNEAQ. The CDR3 region is CASSLAPGGTDTQYF. As DNA, the CDR3 is TGTGCCAGCAGCTTAGCCCCGGGTGGCACAGATACGCAGTATTTT.

The chain is built from TRBV6-4 and TRBJ1-2, with D unresolved. The CDR3 consists of 15 residues. CDR1 MRHNA and CDR2 SNTAGT come from the germline V gene. V lost 6 bases and J lost 0, with 14 bases in between. The CDR3 DNA sequence: TGTGCCAGCAGGAAGGAGGACGGAACTAACTATGGCTACACCTTC. It encodes CASRKEDGTNYGYTF.

V usage is TRBV28 and J usage is TRBJ1-1; D remains unclear. The V gene lost 6 bases and the J gene lost 9 bases, with 17 bases spanning the gap. The CDR3 runs 13 residues. CDR1 MDHEN and CDR2 SYDVKM come from the germline V gene. CDR3 amino acids: CASSTGVPRKAFF. CDR3 DNA: TGTGCCAGCAGCACCGGGGTCCCAAGGAAAGCTTTCTTT.

This sequence joins TRBV24-1 and TRBJ2-3; 9 bases line up with TRBD2. The CDR3 runs 18 residues. Trimming cost V 1 base and J 1 base; bases outside gene matches: 8. Germline CDR1 and CDR2: KGHDR and SFDVKD. CDR3 coding DNA: TGTGCCACCAGTGATTTTTATGGCGGGGGGGCCGGCACAGATACGCAGTATTTT. Protein product: CATSDFYGGGAGTDTQYF.

The gene calls are TRBV10-3 and TRBJ2-2; TRBD1 might be the D (6 bases). The CDR3 is made up of 17 amino acids. The germline V and J ends were trimmed by 0 bases and 0 bases, with 11 bases remaining between them. Germline CDR1 reads ENHRY; CDR2 reads SYGVKD. The CDR3 DNA reads as TGTGCCATCAGTGAGTCGACAGGTTATGCGAACACCGGGGAGCTGTTTTTT. It yields the protein CAISESTGYANTGELFF.

This sequence joins TRBV7-2 and TRBJ2-1, with 7 bases matching TRBD2. The CDR3 is 15 amino acids. V trimming: 3 bases; J trimming: 0 bases; junction bases outside the gene matches: 2. Germline V gene lookup returns CDR1 SGHTA and CDR2 FQGNSA. The CDR3 loop reads CASSLGLPSYNEQFF. Here the CDR3 DNA reads TGTGCCAGCAGCTTGGGACTACCCTCCTACAATGAGCAGTTCTTC.